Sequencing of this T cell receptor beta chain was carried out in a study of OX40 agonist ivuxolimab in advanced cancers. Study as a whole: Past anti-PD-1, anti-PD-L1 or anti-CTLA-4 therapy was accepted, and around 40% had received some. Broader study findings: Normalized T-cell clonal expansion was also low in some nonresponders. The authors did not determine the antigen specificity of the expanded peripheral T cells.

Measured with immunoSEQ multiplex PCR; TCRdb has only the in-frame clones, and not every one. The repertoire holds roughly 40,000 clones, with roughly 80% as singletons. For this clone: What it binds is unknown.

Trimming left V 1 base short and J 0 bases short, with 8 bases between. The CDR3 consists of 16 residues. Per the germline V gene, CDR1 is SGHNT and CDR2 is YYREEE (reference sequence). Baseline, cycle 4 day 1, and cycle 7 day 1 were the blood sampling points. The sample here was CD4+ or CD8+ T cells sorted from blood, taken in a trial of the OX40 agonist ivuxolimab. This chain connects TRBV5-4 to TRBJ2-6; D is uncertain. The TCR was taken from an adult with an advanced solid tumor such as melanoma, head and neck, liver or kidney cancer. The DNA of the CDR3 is TGTGCCAGCAGCTTGTCGTGGGACTCTGGGGCCAACGTCCTGACTTTC. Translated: CASSLSWDSGANVLTF. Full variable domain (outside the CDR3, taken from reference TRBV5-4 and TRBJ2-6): ETGVTQSPTHLIKTRGQQVTLRCSSQSGHNTVSWYQQALGQGPQFIFQYYREEENGRGNFPPRFSGLQFPNYSSELNVNALELDDSALYLCASSLSWDSGANVLTFGAGSRLTVL.